The entry that follows covers one T cell receptor beta chain sequence. TCRdb keeps only in-frame clones here, not all; method: immunoSEQ multiplex PCR. The repertoire holds about 140,000 clones, with approximately 90% as singletons. The data belong to a study of cytotoxic CD8 clonotypes in ibrutinib-treated CLL. This sequence was found in a human donor with chronic lymphocytic leukemia. The source material was PBMCs, sampled after 12 months of ibrutinib treatment.

The CDR3 DNA sequence: TGTGCCAGTAGTGGGACGGCCGGACAACCCCAGCATTTT. It specifies CASSGTAGQPQHF. The rearrangement joins TRBV19 to TRBJ1-5, with D possibly TRBD1 on 5 matching bases. This CDR3 has 13 amino acids. Germline CDR1 reads LNHDA; CDR2 reads SQIVND (reference sequence). V was cut by 5 bases and J by 10 bases, with 15 bases left in between.